This T cell receptor (beta chain) is from a study of cytomegalovirus exposure and HLA in healthy donors. Remarks on this clone: Its antigen remains unknown.

The germline V gene encodes CDR1 GTSNPN and CDR2 SVGIG (reference sequence). J gave up 3 bases and V 0 bases, and 15 bases lay outside the gene matches. The CDR3 contains 18 residues. It was with 60 Vbeta and 13 Jbeta primers that the PCR ran. Sequencing was performed with immunoSEQ multiplex PCR; in TCRdb, only in-frame clones are kept and a portion is missing. Of 150,000 to 200,000 clones in the sample, about 88% were seen once. Study conclusions and caveats: When a later analysis compared HLA-associated TCR beta chains with equally common others, the HLA-associated chains turned out to be more clonally expanded and to have lower generation probabilities. Previously analyzed data showed that most TCR beta V segments were productive at a frequency of about 90% or about 30%.

The TCR originated in a woman younger than 35 in good health and CMV-seronegative. The rearrangement joins TRBV30 to TRBJ2-3, with 7 bases that match TRBD2. Source material: PBMCs. The CDR3 loop is CAWSVLWGRGRGTDTQYF. Written as DNA, the CDR3 is TGTGCCTGGAGTGTACTATGGGGCCGCGGGAGAGGAACAGATACGCAGTATTTT.